This T cell receptor beta chain was identified in a study of T cells in Graves' hyperthyroidism and ophthalmopathy. Looking at the study overall: Upon initial diagnosis and before any treatment, peripheral blood was collected.

The source material, RNA transcripts, was used to amplify TCR beta CDR3 regions. HTBI primers drove first-round RT-PCR of the TCR CDR3. TCRdb processed the multiplex PCR reads anew with MiXCR; each CDR3 protein has one entry. Of about 200,000 distinct CDR3 sequences listed, roughly 18% were seen once; the top ten hold approximately 40%. Study results and limitations: Most expanded thyroid clonotypes above 0.001 also appeared in blood. The model forecast ophthalmopathy, anticipating it by a median approximately 6 months before onset.

A note on this clonotype: Its antigen is still unknown.

After removal of 2 bases from V and 4 bases from J, the junction contained 4 bases not matched to a gene. There are 15 residues in the CDR3. Germline V CDR1 and CDR2: ENHRY, SYGVKD. The authors took PBMCs from 10 ml fresh peripheral blood. This clonotype originated in a man in his forties with Graves' hyperthyroidism. The sample comprised blood. The chain joins TRBV10-3 to TRBJ2-1; 8 positions agree with TRBD1. CDR3 region: CAISEEDRVYNEQFF. The CDR3 DNA reads TGTGCCATCAGTGAGGAGGACAGGGTTTACAATGAGCAGTTCTTC.